The 32 T cell receptor beta chains below come from one sample, sequenced in a study of breast tumors, draining lymph nodes, adjacent tissues. TCRdb passed the multiplex PCR reads through MiXCR, listing each CDR3 protein once. This table holds about 24,000 distinct CDR3 sequences, almost 70% found once. The specimen sequenced was tumor-adjacent breast tissue. These TCRs come from a female donor with breast cancer. Some clones in this sample may be carry-over from other donors' samples.

Judged by abundance, this clonotype is medium-sized. The genes are TRBV5-1 and TRBJ2-7; D may be TRBD1 or TRBD2 (5 bases each). Between the trimmed V and J ends, which lost 4 bases and 6 bases, there was a span of 11 bases. This CDR3 is 12 amino acids long. CDR1 is SGHRS, CDR2 YFSETQ, per germline. CDR3 sequence: CASSAQGREQYF. CDR3 nucleotide sequence: TGCGCCAGCAGCGCCCAGGGACGCGAGCAGTACTTC.

The genes are TRBV2 and TRBJ2-5; no definite D call. The CDR3 is 13 residues long. The germline V gene has CDR1 SNHLY and CDR2 FYNNEI. V was cut by 4 bases and J by 5 bases, with 11 bases left in between. CDR3 protein: CASSVGQRETQYF. CDR3 DNA sequence: TGTGCCAGCAGTGTCGGGCAAAGGGAGACCCAGTACTTC.

The rearrangement joins TRBV19 to TRBJ2-3; either TRBD1 or TRBD2 may supply D (5 bases each). The CDR3 contains 14 residues. V lost 8 bases and J 2 bases, leaving 14 bases between the germline ends. The germline gives CDR1 LNHDA, CDR2 SQIVND (reference sequence). The CDR3 region is CASGLDSHTDTQYF. Here the CDR3 DNA reads TGTGCCAGTGGACTCGACAGTCACACAGATACGCAGTATTTT.

This clonotype was seen only a few times. The genes are TRBV2 and TRBJ1-6; no definite D call. Germline V lookup: CDR1 SNHLY, CDR2 FYNNEI. This CDR3 is 15 amino acids long. Trimming took off 6 bases at V and 7 bases at J, with 16 bases between the two ends. For the CDR3, the DNA is TGTGCCAGCAGCTACCAACAGATGCGAAATTCACCCCTCCACTTT. Translating gives CASSYQQMRNSPLHF. Using reference TRBV2 and TRBJ1-6 for the parts outside the CDR3, the full variable domain is EPEVTQTPSHQVTQMGQEVILRCVPISNHLYFYWYRQILGQKVEFLVSFYNNEISEKSEIFDDQFSVERPDGSNFTLKIRSTKLEDSAMYFCASSYQQMRNSPLHFGNGTRLTVT.

The genes are TRBV5-1 and TRBJ1-2, with TRBD1 identical over 8 bases. The CDR3 totals 15 residues. CDR1 is SGHRS and CDR2 is YFSETQ in the germline V gene. J gave up 0 bases and V 3 bases, and 4 bases lay outside the gene matches. CDR3 in DNA: TGCGCCAGCAGCTCCTGGGGACAGGCTAACTATGGCTACACCTTC. Its translation: CASSSWGQANYGYTF.

The V gene is TRBV30, the J gene TRBJ2-2; D may be TRBD1 (6 bases). Germline CDR1 is GTSNPN and CDR2 is SVGIG (reference sequence). Trimming left V 1 base short and J 6 bases short, with 9 bases between. CDR3 length: 13 residues. CDR3 sequence reads: CAWSDREPGELFF. The CDR3 region has the DNA TGTGCCTGGAGTGACAGGGAACCCGGGGAGCTGTTTTTT.

The V and J genes are TRBV20-1 and TRBJ1-2, with 9 bases matching TRBD1. The V and J ends lost 5 bases and 5 bases, in that order; junction bases with no gene match: 12. Germline values: CDR1 DFQATT, CDR2 SNEGSKA (reference sequence). This CDR3 has 15 amino acids. The CDR3 DNA reads as TGCAGTGCTCCAGGACAACAGGGGGCTTTATATGGCTACACCTTC. Protein: CSAPGQQGALYGYTF.

The chain links TRBV10-3 to TRBJ2-1, with a weak D call TRBD2 (7 bases). Germline values: CDR1 ENHRY, CDR2 SYGVKD. The CDR3 runs 15 residues. Trimming removed 3 bases at V and 6 bases at J, with 15 bases between. The CDR3 reads CAISERQGRGNEQFF. The CDR3 DNA follows: TGTGCCATCAGTGAACGGCAGGGGAGGGGCAATGAGCAGTTCTTC.

DNA of the CDR3: TGTGCCAGCAGTTTACACCCGAACACCGGGGAGCTGTTTTTT. Amino acid sequence: CASSLHPNTGELFF. The chain joins TRBV7-3 to TRBJ2-2, with D uncertain. This CDR3 comprises 14 residues. V was pared by 6 bases and J by 0 bases, with 8 bases between. Looked up from germline, CDR1 is SGHTA and CDR2 is FQGTGA.

This clonotype was seen a few times. The chain recombines TRBV27 with TRBJ2-3; possible D gene TRBD2, 6 bases. Germline lookup yields CDR1 MNHEY and CDR2 SMNVEV (reference sequence). Trimming took 6 bases from V and 0 from J, leaving 16 bases between them. The CDR3 is 16 residues long. CDR3 amino acids: CASSLEGLKSTDTQYF. DNA for the CDR3: TGTGCCAGCAGCTTAGAGGGACTGAAAAGCACAGATACGCAGTATTTT.

The V and J genes are TRBV30 and TRBJ2-1; 7 bases align to TRBD2. V dropped 4 bases and J dropped 9; count of bases not matched to a gene: 15. Germline assignment: CDR1 GTSNPN and CDR2 SVGIG (reference sequence). The CDR3 is 15 residues long. The CDR3 bases are TGTGCCTGGAATGGTCGGGCAGGCCCGGGGGGTGAGCAGTTCTTC. Protein sequence: CAWNGRAGPGGEQFF.

This clonotype was detected only a few times. This chain joins TRBV11-2 and TRBJ1-1; D is unresolved. The CDR3 length is 12 residues. The V end lost 6 bases, the J end lost 4 bases, and 9 bases lay between the germline ends. CDR1 and CDR2 (germline): SGHAT, FQNNGV. The CDR3 region is CASSNSGTEAFF. DNA for the CDR3: TGTGCCAGCAGTAATAGTGGCACTGAAGCTTTCTTT.

By proportion, this clonotype is medium-sized. The V gene is TRBV6-6, the J gene TRBJ1-2; no reliable D call. This CDR3 spans 13 amino acids. Between the trimmed V and J ends, which lost 4 bases and 2 bases, there was a span of 8 bases. Germline-derived CDR1 and CDR2 are MNHNY and SVGAGI (reference sequence). As DNA, the CDR3 is TGTGCCAGCAGTTTAACAGAGAACTATGGCTACACCTTC. Translation gives CASSLTENYGYTF.

Judged by abundance, this clonotype is medium-sized. The chain uses TRBV10-2 and TRBJ1-2; a weak D match, TRBD1 (5 bases). The CDR3 is made up of 13 amino acids. The germline V and J ends were trimmed by 6 bases and 6 bases, with 14 bases remaining between them. Germline CDR1 WSHSY, CDR2 SAAADI. DNA for the CDR3: TGCGCCAGCAGCGCCGGGACGGCGAATGGCTACACCTTC. It yields the protein CASSAGTANGYTF.

CDR3 loop: CSARRPYRGNTGELFF. The CDR3 nucleotides read TGCAGTGCTAGACGGCCCTACAGGGGAAACACCGGGGAGCTGTTTTTT. The chain recombines TRBV20-1 with TRBJ2-2; TRBD1 agrees at 7 bases. Germline V gene lookup returns CDR1 DFQATT and CDR2 SNEGSKA (reference sequence). J was trimmed by 2 bases and V by 2 bases; bases with no gene match: 8. This CDR3 has 16 amino acids.

The chain employs TRBV7-3 and TRBJ2-7; 8 positions match TRBD2. The junction had 9 bases not matched to a gene; V was cut back by 5 bases and J by 0 bases. CDR1 and CDR2 (germline): SGHTA, FQGTGA. This CDR3 contains 16 residues. The CDR3 nucleotides read TGTGCCAGCAGCCGAGCGGGGGAGGGGAGCTCCTACGAGCAGTACTTC. Encoded protein: CASSRAGEGSSYEQYF.

This chain uses TRBV6-5 with TRBJ2-7; D tentatively fits TRBD1 or TRBD2 (5 bases each). Germline values: CDR1 MNHEY, CDR2 SVGAGI. V shed 0 bases and J shed 2 bases, with 11 bases lying between them. The CDR3 extends over 15 amino acids. CDR3 protein: CASSYSGTEAYEQYF. CDR3 DNA sequence: TGTGCCAGCAGTTACTCCGGGACGGAGGCCTACGAGCAGTACTTC.

The chain links TRBV30 to TRBJ2-7, with 10 bases identical to TRBD1. From germline, CDR1 is GTSNPN and CDR2 SVGIG (reference sequence). Losses at the gene ends were 3 bases for V and 3 bases for J; bases not matched to a gene: 5. This CDR3 comprises 14 residues. The CDR3 sequence is CAWRGGQGYYEQYF. The CDR3 nucleotides are TGTGCCTGGAGGGGGGGACAGGGGTACTACGAGCAGTACTTC.

Sample share makes this clonotype medium-sized. The chain joins TRBV12-3 or TRBV12-4 to TRBJ2-1, with D possibly TRBD1 on 5 matching bases. Trimming shortened V by 2 bases and J by 2 bases, and 10 bases separated the two germline ends. The CDR3 is 15 residues long. The DNA of the CDR3 is TGTGCCAGCAGTTTATCAGGGATTACCTACAATGAGCAGTTCTTC. Translation gives CASSLSGITYNEQFF.

This chain links TRBV7-2 with TRBJ2-7, with 7 bases fitting TRBD2. This CDR3 is built from 16 residues. Looked up from germline, CDR1 is SGHTA and CDR2 is FQGNSA. The J segment lost 7 bases and the V segment lost 3 bases, leaving 15 bases of the junction unmatched. CDR3 nucleotide sequence: TGTGCCAGCAGCTTTAATTTTCCCGCGGGAGCAGGGGAGCAGTACTTC. It translates to CASSFNFPAGAGEQYF.

The genes are TRBV7-2 and TRBJ1-6, with D tentatively TRBD1 (5 bases). V gave up 2 bases and J gave up 8 bases, with 13 bases separating them. The CDR3 totals 15 residues. CDR1 is SGHTA, CDR2 FQGNSA, per germline. CDR3 nucleotide sequence: TGTGCCAGCAGCTTAATGGGGCAGGGTGATTCACCCCTCCACTTT. Translating gives CASSLMGQGDSPLHF.

The rearrangement uses TRBV20-1 and TRBJ2-3; TRBD2 aligns across 10 bases. The V and J ends lost 4 bases and 4 bases, in that order; junction bases with no gene match: 11. This CDR3 has 16 amino acids. Germline V CDR1 and CDR2: DFQATT, SNEGSKA (reference sequence). CDR3: CSATSAASGRSDTQYF. The CDR3 coding sequence is TGCAGTGCTACCTCCGCGGCTAGCGGGAGATCAGATACGCAGTATTTT.

This rearrangement joins TRBV3-1 to TRBJ1-6; TRBD1 matches 9 bases. With 4 bases clipped from V and 10 bases from J, the junction kept 8 bases outside the gene matches. The CDR3 has 15 amino acids. Germline CDR1 and CDR2: LGHDT and YNNKEL (reference sequence). The CDR3 reads CASSRRTGEGSPLHF. In DNA, the CDR3 is TGTGCCAGCAGCCGTCGGACAGGGGAGGGATCACCCCTCCACTTT. Supplemented by reference TRBV3-1 and TRBJ1-6, the full variable domain reads DTAVSQTPKYLVTQMGNDKSIKCEQNLGHDTMYWYKQDSKKFLKIMFSYNNKELIINETVPNRFSPKSPDKAHLNLHINSLELGDSAVYFCASSRRTGEGSPLHFGNGTRLTVT.

V usage is TRBV20-1 and J usage is TRBJ2-3, with 13 positions matching TRBD2. The trim removed 0 bases at V and 2 bases at J, leaving 5 bases unmatched. This CDR3 is built from 17 residues. Per the germline V gene, CDR1 is DFQATT and CDR2 is SNEGSKA (reference sequence). The CDR3 protein is CSARDEGLAGHTDTQYF. The CDR3 DNA follows: TGCAGTGCTAGAGATGAGGGACTAGCGGGACACACAGATACGCAGTATTTT.

This clonotype has a handful of counts. The chain has TRBV9 and TRBJ1-4, with D unresolved. CDR3 length: 14 amino acids. Trimming took 1 base from V and 0 from J, leaving 4 bases between them. Germline values: CDR1 SGDLS, CDR2 YYNGEE. This chain's CDR3 is CASSVQATNEKLFF. The CDR3, as DNA: TGTGCCAGCAGCGTACAGGCAACTAATGAAAAACTGTTTTTT.

The V call is TRBV4-2, the J call TRBJ2-7; D might be TRBD2 (5 bases). The CDR3 has 15 amino acids. From germline, CDR1 is LGHNA and CDR2 YNFKEQ. Trimming removed 0 bases from V and 3 bases from J, with 12 bases in between. CDR3 sequence reads: CASSQDSSVIYEQYF. The DNA of the CDR3 is TGTGCCAGCAGCCAAGATAGTAGCGTCATCTACGAGCAGTACTTC.

The chain uses TRBV20-1 and TRBJ2-3, with TRBD2 matching over 7 bases. Germline V CDR1 and CDR2: DFQATT, SNEGSKA (reference sequence). J gave up 2 bases and V 3 bases, and 5 bases lay outside the gene matches. The CDR3 contains 14 residues. The CDR3 region is CSARASGNTDTQYF. In DNA, the CDR3 is TGCAGTGCTAGGGCTAGCGGAAACACAGATACGCAGTATTTT.

The rearrangement links TRBV27 to TRBJ2-7; D possibly corresponds to TRBD2 (6 bases). CDR1 and CDR2 from the germline V gene are MNHEY and SMNVEV (reference sequence). Trimming took off 4 bases at V and 3 bases at J, with 22 bases between the two ends. The CDR3 covers 17 residues. The CDR3 DNA reads TGTGCCAGCAGTTCAAACTCCCCTGGCGGGGCTATCTACGAGCAGTACTTC. It yields the protein CASSSNSPGGAIYEQYF.

The rearrangement uses TRBV20-1 and TRBJ2-7; D might be TRBD1 (6 bases). The V end was cut by 6 bases, the J end by 5 bases, with 17 bases between. Germline CDR1 DFQATT, CDR2 SNEGSKA (reference sequence). The CDR3 is 13 amino acids. The CDR3 DNA is TGCAGTGCGCTACAGGGTCTGATCAACGAGCAGTACTTC. Protein product: CSALQGLINEQYF.

This clonotype was seen ten or more times. V is TRBV2 and J is TRBJ2-5; 11 bases align to TRBD1. In germline, CDR1 is SNHLY, CDR2 FYNNEI. This CDR3 has 14 amino acids. Trimming cost V 5 bases and J 2 bases; bases outside gene matches: 1. The CDR3 DNA reads TGTGCCAGCAGTCGGGACAGGGGGCAAGAGACCCAGTACTTC. Residues: CASSRDRGQETQYF.

V is TRBV7-9 and J is TRBJ1-6, with TRBD1 identical over 8 bases. The V gene's germline CDR1 is SEHNR and CDR2 FQNEAQ (reference sequence). Trimming cost V 10 bases and J 8 bases; bases outside gene matches: 10. CDR3 size: 14 residues. Here the CDR3 reads CAIGAGGMDSPLHF. CDR3 coding DNA: TGTGCCATCGGGGCAGGGGGCATGGATTCACCCCTCCACTTT.

The V call is TRBV10-3, the J call TRBJ2-3; D remains ambiguous. Germline CDR1 and CDR2: ENHRY and SYGVKD. The CDR3 length is 15 residues. With 5 bases removed from V and 2 bases from J, the gap between germline ends came to 14 bases. CDR3 in DNA: TGTGCCATCAGTCTTGGGCACCAGGTCACAGATACGCAGTATTTT. Translating gives CAISLGHQVTDTQYF.